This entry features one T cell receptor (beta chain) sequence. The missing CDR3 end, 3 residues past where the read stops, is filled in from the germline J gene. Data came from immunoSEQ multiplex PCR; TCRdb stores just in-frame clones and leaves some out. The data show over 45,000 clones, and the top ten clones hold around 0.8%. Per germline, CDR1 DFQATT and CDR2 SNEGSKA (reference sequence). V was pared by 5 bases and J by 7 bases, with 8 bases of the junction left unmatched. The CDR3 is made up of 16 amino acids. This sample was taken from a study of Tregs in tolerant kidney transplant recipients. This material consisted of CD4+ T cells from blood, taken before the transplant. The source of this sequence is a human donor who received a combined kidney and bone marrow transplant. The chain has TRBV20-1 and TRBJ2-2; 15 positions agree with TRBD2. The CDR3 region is CSARGTSGRSDGELFF. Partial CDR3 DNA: TGCAGTGCTCGCGGGACTAGCGGGAGGTCGGACGGGGAG.